Described below is a single T cell receptor beta chain sequence and its context. This clone has only a few counts. Its antigen is not yet known. There are no base qualities to consult, and no much larger clone falls within one base. The data belong to a study of radiation and T cells in renal cell carcinoma (dated by TCRdb to 2020 to 2021). Turning to the overall study: Samples were obtained from a clinical trial, in which 15 Gy stereotactic body radiation therapy was delivered to primary renal cell carcinomas and nephrectomy was performed 4 weeks later. A total of 50 or so samples underwent TCR beta sequencing, made up of some 26 tumors and about 27 peripheral blood samples. A total of 4,016,671 unique CDR3 nucleotide sequences, encoding 2.8 million or so unique CDR3 amino acid sequences, were found across all 50 or so samples. What the authors observed across the whole study: Because pretreatment tumor biopsies were not available, the baseline intratumoral presence of clonotypes could not be determined. An increase in top tumor clonotypes in blood was observed from baseline to 2 weeks post-radiation, followed by contraction by 4 weeks, which was taken to suggest transient expansion of tumor-resident clones. Because the trial had a single-armed design, the trial could not examine how radiation dose or scheduling affected the TCR repertoire. Tracking of blood repertoire dynamics stopped at less than five weeks after treatment, with no follow-up past that point.

The immunoSEQ kit was used, according to the manufacturer's recommendations, to generate TCR beta libraries from genomic DNA. For library preparation, a first multiplex PCR was performed with proprietary primers, followed by a second PCR in which unique barcodes were added, and bead cleanups were performed after each round. Each sample batch included a kit-provided positive control reaction and a negative control reaction. The final libraries were assessed on an Agilent 4200 TapeStation D1000 ScreenTape, pooled by volume, and quantified by qPCR. Sequencing ran on an Illumina NextSeq500 with a MidOutput 150-cycle cartridge, using 156 Read1 and 15 Index1 cycles with kit custom primers. The pooled library was loaded at approximately 0.99 pM, and around 22% PhiX control was spiked in. The study's processing was this. Vendor-processed data were analyzed in R, and a clonotype was defined as all T cells sharing the same CDR3 nucleotide sequence. For clone abundance analyses, frequencies were normalized to the 10,000 most abundant clones per sample. Before analysis, public T cell clones were removed, and these numbered fewer than five per sample on average. Tumor-enriched clonotypes and baseline blood-enriched clonotypes were defined as those with an abundance difference of at least 32-fold between compartments. A beta-binomial differential abundance model was used to identify clonotypes that expanded or contracted between blood time points. Similarity between tumor and blood repertoires was quantified using the Baroni-Urbani and Buser coefficient, and groups were compared with two-tailed Wilcoxon tests in R. Held by TCRdb, this immuneACCESS table contains in-frame sequences only and omits some clones. Under half of the omission traces to an unresolved V gene where checked; the cause of the rest is unknown. Clone size and V and J calls were adopted from that table, with D and trimming inferred from the DNA. For this sample the table gives about 150,000 clones, of which roughly nine tenths were detected only once. Over 3.5% of the sample is taken by the ten largest.

What the time point label conveys for this sample: baseline pretreatment blood. The sample's treatment or condition, from its label and the paper: 15 Gy SBRT to primary tumor, nephrectomy 4 weeks later. Serial peripheral blood from radiation-treated patients was sampled at baseline, 2 weeks and 4 weeks after SBRT to track tumor-enriched clonotypes. Renal cell carcinoma with clear cell pathology was present in all patients. Genomic DNA for TCR sequencing was prepared using the QIAamp DNA Blood Mini Kit (Qiagen). Only samples passing all quality control checks were included in the analyses. Germline trimming amounts to 5 bases on V and 6 bases on J, with 10 as the count of junction bases outside the gene matches. Via the germline V gene, CDR1 is SGHTA and CDR2 FQGNSA. From the cysteine through the phenylalanine, the CDR3 covers 16 amino acids. Of the read, only the CDR3 DNA is kept; its 48 bases are in frame from base 1.

This chain joins TRBV7-2 to TRBJ1-4, with 9 junctional bases fitting TRBD1. The sequence came from a woman aged 70-85 years with renal cell carcinoma. The sample in question was blood, obtained from a patient whose treatment included radiotherapy and nephrectomy. The DNA sequence is as follows: TGTGCCAGCAGCCCCCAGCCCGGGACAGGGTATGAAAAACTGTTTTTT. Its translation is CASSPQPGTGYEKLFF.